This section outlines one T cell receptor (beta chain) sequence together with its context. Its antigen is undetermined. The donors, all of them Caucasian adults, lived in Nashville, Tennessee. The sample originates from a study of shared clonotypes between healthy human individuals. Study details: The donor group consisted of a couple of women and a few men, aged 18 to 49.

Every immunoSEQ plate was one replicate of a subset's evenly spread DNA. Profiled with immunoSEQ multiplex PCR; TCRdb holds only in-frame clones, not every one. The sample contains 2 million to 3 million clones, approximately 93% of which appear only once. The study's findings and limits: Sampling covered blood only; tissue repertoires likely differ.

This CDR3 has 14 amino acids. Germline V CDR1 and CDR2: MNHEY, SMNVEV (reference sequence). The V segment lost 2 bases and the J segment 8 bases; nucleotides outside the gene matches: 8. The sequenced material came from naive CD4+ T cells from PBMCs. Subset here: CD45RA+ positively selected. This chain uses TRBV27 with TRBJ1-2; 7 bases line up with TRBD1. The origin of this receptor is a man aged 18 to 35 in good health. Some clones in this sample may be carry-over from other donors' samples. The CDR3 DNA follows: TGTGCCAGCAGTTTAGGGTCAGGGGGAGGGGGCTACACCTTC. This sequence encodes CASSLGSGGGGYTF.